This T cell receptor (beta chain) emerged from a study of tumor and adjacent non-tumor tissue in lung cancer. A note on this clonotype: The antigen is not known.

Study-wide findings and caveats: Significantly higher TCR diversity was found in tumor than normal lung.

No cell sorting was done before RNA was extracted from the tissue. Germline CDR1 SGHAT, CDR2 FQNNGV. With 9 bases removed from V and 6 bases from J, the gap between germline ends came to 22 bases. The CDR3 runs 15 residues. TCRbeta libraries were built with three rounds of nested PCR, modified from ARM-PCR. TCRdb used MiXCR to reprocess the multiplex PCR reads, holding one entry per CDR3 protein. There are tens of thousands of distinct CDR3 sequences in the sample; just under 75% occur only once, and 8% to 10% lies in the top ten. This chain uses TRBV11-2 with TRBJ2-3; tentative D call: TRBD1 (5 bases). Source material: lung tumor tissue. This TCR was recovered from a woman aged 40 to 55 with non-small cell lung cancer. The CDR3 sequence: CASRLEGSGRDTQYF. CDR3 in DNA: TGTGCCAGTCGCTTAGAAGGGTCAGGGCGGGATACGCAGTATTTT.